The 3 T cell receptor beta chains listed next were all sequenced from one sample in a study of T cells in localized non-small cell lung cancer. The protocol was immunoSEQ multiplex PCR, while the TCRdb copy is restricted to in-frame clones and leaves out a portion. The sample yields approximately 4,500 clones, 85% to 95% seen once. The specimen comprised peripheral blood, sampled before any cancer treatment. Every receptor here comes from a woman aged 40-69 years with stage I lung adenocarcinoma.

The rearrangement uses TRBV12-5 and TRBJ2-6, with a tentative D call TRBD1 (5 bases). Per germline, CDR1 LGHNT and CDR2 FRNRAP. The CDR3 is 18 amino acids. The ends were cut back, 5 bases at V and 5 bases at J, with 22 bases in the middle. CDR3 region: CASGHSNAGQSRANVLTF. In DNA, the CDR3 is TGTGCTAGTGGTCATTCCAATGCAGGACAAAGTCGGGCCAACGTCCTGACTTTC.

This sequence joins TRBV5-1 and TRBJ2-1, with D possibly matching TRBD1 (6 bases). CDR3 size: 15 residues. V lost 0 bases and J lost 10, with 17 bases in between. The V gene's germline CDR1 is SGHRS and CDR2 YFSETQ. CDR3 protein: CASSLDGRRTVEQFF. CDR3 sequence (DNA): TGCGCCAGCAGCTTGGATGGTAGACGGACAGTCGAGCAGTTCTTC.

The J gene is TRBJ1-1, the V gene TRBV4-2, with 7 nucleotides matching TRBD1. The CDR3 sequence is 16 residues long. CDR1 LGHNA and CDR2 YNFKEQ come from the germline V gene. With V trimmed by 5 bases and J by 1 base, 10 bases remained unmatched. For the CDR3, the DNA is TGTGCCAGCAGCTTACGTAAACACAGGGGGAACACTGAAGCTTTCTTT. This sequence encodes CASSLRKHRGNTEAFF.